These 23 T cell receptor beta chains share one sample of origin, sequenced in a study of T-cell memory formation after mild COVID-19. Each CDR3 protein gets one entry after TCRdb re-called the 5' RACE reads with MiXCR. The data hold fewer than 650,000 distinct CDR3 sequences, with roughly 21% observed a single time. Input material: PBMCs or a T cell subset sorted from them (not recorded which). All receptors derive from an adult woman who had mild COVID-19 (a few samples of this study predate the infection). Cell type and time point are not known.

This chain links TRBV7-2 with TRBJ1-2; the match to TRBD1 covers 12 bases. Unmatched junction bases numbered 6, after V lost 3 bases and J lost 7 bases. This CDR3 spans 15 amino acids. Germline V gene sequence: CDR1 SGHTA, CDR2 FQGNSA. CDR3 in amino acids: CASSLTGQGAGGYTF. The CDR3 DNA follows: TGTGCCAGCAGCTTGACGGGACAGGGGGCAGGTGGCTACACCTTC.

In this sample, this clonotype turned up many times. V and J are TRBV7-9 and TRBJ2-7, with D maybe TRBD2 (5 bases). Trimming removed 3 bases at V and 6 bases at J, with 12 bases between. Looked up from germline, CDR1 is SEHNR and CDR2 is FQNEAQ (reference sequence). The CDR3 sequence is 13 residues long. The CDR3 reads CASSFDPRGEQYF. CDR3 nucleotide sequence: TGTGCCAGCAGCTTTGATCCTCGGGGCGAGCAGTACTTC.

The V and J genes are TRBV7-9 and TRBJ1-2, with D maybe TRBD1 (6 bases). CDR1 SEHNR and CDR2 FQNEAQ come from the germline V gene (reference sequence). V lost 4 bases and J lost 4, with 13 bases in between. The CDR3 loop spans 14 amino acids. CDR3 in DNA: TGTGCCAGCAGCTCACGATGGACAGTCTATGGCTACACCTTC. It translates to CASSSRWTVYGYTF. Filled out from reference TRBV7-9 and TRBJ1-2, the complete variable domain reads DTGVSQNPRHKITKRGQNVTFRCDPISEHNRLYWYRQTLGQGPEFLTYFQNEAQLEKSRLLSDRFSAERPKGSFSTLEIQRTEQGDSAMYLCASSSRWTVYGYTFGSGTRLTVV.

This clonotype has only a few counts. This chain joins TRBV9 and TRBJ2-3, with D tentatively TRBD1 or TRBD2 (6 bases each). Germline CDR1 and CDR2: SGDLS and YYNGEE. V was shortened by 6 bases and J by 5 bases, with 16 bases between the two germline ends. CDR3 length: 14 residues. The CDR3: CASTGTGAGDTQYF. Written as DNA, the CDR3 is TGTGCCAGCACCGGGACGGGGGCCGGAGATACGCAGTATTTT.

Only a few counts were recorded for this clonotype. CDR3 protein: CASSPPGHLPDEQYF. CDR3 in DNA: TGTGCCAGCAGCCCCCCGGGACACCTTCCGGACGAGCAGTACTTC. This rearrangement joins TRBV7-8 to TRBJ2-7; tentative D call: TRBD1 (6 bases). Germline CDR1 reads SGHVS; CDR2 reads FQNEAQ. This CDR3 region has 15 residues. V lost 5 bases and J 5 bases, leaving 19 bases between the germline ends. Filled out from reference TRBV7-8 and TRBJ2-7, the complete variable domain reads GAGVSQSPRYKVAKRGQDVALRCDPISGHVSLFWYQQALGQGPEFLTYFQNEAQLDKSGLPSDRFFAERPEGSVSTLKIQRTQQEDSAVYLCASSPPGHLPDEQYFGPGTRLTVT.

The CDR3 coding sequence is TGCGCCAGCCGATCCACGACTTCGCCTGGGGCCAACGTCCTGACTTTC. Its protein product is CASRSTTSPGANVLTF. This rearrangement joins TRBV4-1 to TRBJ2-6, with no clear D. Germline assignment: CDR1 MGHRA and CDR2 YSYEKL. Trimming removed 8 bases at V and 2 bases at J, with 16 bases between. CDR3 size: 16 residues.

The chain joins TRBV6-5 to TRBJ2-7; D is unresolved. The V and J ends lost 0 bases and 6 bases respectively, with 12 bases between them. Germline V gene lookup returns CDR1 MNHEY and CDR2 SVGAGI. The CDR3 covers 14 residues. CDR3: CASSYSSSLGEQYF. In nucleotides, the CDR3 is TGTGCCAGCAGTTACTCGAGTTCTCTGGGCGAGCAGTACTTC.

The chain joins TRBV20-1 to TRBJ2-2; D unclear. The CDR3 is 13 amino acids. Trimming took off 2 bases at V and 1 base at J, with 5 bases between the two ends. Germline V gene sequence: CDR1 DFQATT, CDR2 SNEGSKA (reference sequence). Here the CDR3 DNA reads TGCAGTGCTAGACAGAGGAACACCGGGGAGCTGTTTTTT. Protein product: CSARQRNTGELFF.

The CDR3 here is CSVALTGLKETQYF. The CDR3 region has the DNA TGCAGCGTGGCCTTGACAGGGCTCAAGGAGACCCAGTACTTC. The rearrangement joins TRBV29-1 to TRBJ2-5; 7 bases map to TRBD1. Germline-derived CDR1 and CDR2 are SQVTM and ANQGSEA. The CDR3 is 14 residues long. V lost 6 bases, J lost 5 bases, and 12 bases stayed unmatched.

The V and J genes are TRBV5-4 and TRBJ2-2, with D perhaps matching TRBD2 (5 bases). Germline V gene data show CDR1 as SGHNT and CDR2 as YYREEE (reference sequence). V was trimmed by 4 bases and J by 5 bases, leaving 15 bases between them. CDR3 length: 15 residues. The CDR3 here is CASSRDRERTGELFF. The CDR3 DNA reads TGTGCCAGCAGCCGGGATCGGGAAAGGACCGGGGAGCTGTTTTTT.

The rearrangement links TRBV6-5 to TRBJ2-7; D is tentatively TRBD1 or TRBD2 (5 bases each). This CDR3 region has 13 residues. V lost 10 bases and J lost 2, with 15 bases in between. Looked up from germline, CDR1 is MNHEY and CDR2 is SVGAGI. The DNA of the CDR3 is TGTGCCACCCGCCGGGACGGGACCTACGAGCAGTACTTC. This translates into CATRRDGTYEQYF.

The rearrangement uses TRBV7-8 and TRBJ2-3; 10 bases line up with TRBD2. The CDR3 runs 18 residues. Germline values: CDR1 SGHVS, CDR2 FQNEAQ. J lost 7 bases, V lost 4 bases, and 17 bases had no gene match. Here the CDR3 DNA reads TGTGCCAGCAGCTGGACCGGGACTAGCGACACCAGGGGGAATACGCAGTATTTT. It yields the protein CASSWTGTSDTRGNTQYF.

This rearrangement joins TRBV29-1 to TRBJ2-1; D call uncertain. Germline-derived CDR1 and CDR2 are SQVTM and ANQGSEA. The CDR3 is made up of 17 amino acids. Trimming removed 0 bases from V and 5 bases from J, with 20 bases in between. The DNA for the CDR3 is TGCAGCGTTGAAGAAGGTGGTTTCTGGAACAACGACAATGAGCAGTTCTTC. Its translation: CSVEEGGFWNNDNEQFF.

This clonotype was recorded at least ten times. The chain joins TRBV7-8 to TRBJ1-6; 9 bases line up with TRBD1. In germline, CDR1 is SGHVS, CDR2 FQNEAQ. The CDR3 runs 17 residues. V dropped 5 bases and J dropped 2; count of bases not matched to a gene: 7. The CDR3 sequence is CASSNPGQGPYNSPLHF. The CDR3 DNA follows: TGTGCCAGCAGCAACCCGGGACAGGGACCCTATAATTCACCCCTCCACTTT.

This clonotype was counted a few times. CDR3 sequence reads: CASSIDSGQFF. For the CDR3, the DNA is TGTGCCAGCAGTATTGACAGTGGTCAGTTCTTC. The chain has TRBV7-2 and TRBJ2-1, with TRBD1 as a possible D gene (5 bases). From germline, CDR1 is SGHTA and CDR2 FQGNSA. The CDR3 extends over 11 amino acids. V lost 6 bases to trimming and J lost 13 bases, with 13 bases between them.

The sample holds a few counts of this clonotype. CDR3 sequence: CASSSRDTAVETQYF. CDR3 DNA sequence: TGTGCCAGCAGCTCCCGTGACACAGCGGTGGAGACCCAGTACTTC. The rearrangement links TRBV7-2 to TRBJ2-5; TRBD2 is a possible D gene (5 bases). The CDR3 spans 15 residues. Germline loops: CDR1 SGHTA, CDR2 FQGNSA. The V and J ends lost 4 bases and 5 bases respectively, with 17 bases between them.

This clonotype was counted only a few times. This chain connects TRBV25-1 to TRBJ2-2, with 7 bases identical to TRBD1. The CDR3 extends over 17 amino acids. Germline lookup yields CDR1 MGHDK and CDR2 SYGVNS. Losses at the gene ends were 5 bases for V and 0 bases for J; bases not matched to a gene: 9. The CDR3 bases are TGTGCCAGCAGTCCGAATCCCAGGGGGTCGAACACCGGGGAGCTGTTTTTT. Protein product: CASSPNPRGSNTGELFF.

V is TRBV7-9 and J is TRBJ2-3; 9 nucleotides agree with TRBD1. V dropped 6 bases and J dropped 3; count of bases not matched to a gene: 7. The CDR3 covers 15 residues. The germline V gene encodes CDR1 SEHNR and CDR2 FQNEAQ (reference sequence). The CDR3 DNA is TGTGCCAGCAGACACCGGACAGGGGCTACAGATACGCAGTATTTT. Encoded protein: CASRHRTGATDTQYF. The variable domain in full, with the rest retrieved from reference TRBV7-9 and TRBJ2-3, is DTGVSQNPRHKITKRGQNVTFRCDPISEHNRLYWYRQTLGQGPEFLTYFQNEAQLEKSRLLSDRFSAERPKGSFSTLEIQRTEQGDSAMYLCASRHRTGATDTQYFGPGTRLTVL.

CDR3 nucleotide sequence: TGTGCCTGGAGACGAAACACTGAAGCTTTCTTT. This sequence encodes CAWRRNTEAFF. The rearrangement uses TRBV30 and TRBJ1-1; D unresolved. The V gene lost 3 bases and the J gene lost 2 bases, with 4 bases spanning the gap. CDR1 is GTSNPN, CDR2 SVGIG, per germline (reference sequence). The CDR3 is 11 residues long. The full variable domain, its missing parts supplied by reference TRBV30 and TRBJ1-1, is SQTIHQWPATLVQPVGSPLSLECTVEGTSNPNLYWYRQAAGRGLQLLFYSVGIGQISSEVPQNLSASRPQDRQFILSSKKLLLSDSGFYLCAWRRNTEAFFGQGTRLTVV.

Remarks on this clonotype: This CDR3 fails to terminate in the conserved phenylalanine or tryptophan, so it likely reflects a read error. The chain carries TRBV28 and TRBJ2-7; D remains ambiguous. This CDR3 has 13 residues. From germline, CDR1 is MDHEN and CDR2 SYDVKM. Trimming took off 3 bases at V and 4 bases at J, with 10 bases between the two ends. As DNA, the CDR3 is TGTGCCAGCAGTTTTTGGAACCTTTACGAGCAGTACTTA. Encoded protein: CASSFWNLYEQYL.

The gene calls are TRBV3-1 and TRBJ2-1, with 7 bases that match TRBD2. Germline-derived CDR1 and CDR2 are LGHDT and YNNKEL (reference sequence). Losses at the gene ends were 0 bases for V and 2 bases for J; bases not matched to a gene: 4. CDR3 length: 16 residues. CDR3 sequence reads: CASSQDGRGAYNEQFF. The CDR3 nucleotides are TGTGCCAGCAGCCAAGATGGACGGGGGGCCTACAATGAGCAGTTCTTC.

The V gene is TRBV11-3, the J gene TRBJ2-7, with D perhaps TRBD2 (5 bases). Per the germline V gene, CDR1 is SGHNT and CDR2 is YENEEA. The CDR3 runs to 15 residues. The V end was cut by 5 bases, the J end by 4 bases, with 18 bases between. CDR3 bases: TGTGCCAGCAGCCTACCACTGGGCCCGGGGTACGAGCAGTACTTC. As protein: CASSLPLGPGYEQYF.

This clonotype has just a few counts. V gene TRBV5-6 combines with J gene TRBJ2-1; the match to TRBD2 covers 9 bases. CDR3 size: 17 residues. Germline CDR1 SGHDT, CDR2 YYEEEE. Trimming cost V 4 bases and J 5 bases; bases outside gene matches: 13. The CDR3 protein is CASSQLMAAGGDNEQFF. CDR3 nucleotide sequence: TGTGCCAGCAGCCAACTAATGGCGGCGGGAGGGGACAATGAGCAGTTCTTC.